The T cell receptor (beta chain) described here comes from a study of blood T cell repertoires in COVID-19. Study-level background: COVID-19 samples collected from the United States, Italy and Spain covered acute and convalescent phases. Nucleic acid was either cDNA or gDNA, and it came from T cells, B-cell-depleted T cells, or PBMCs.

Authors' analysis steps: Quantification of nucleated cells was approximated via reference gene primer amplification. Produced via immunoSEQ multiplex PCR; TCRdb's table is partial and in-frame only. For V, J and clone size, that table is used; D and trimming come from the DNA. This table has about 220,000 clones, 75% to 85% appearing once. Sequenced: peripheral blood. The origin of this receptor is a middle-aged man with active or convalescent COVID-19.

The CDR3 coding sequence is TGTGCCAGCAAAGGGGTGGGCAATCAGCCCCAGCATTTT. Protein sequence: CASKGVGNQPQHF. The chain links TRBV19 to TRBJ1-5, with TRBD1 as a possible D gene (5 bases). Germline CDR1 and CDR2: LNHDA and SQIVND (reference sequence). The CDR3 is 13 amino acids. V was cut by 9 bases and J by 2 bases, with 11 bases left in between.